This T cell receptor (beta chain) was sequenced for a study of T-cell memory formation after mild COVID-19. General study points: Mainly CM and EM harbored the contracting CD4+ clones; mainly EMRA harbored the CD8+ ones. The study found balanced CD4/CD8 in clones contracting day 15 to 85 and a CD4+ lean in later expanders. That cross-reactive memory joined was suggested by some responding clones appearing in pre-infection memory.

Details on this clonotype: Antigen specificity is unknown.

Per the germline V gene, CDR1 is SEHNR and CDR2 is FQNEAQ (reference sequence). Trimming removed 8 bases from V and 2 bases from J, with 17 bases in between. CDR3 length equals 15 residues. TCRdb analysed the 5' RACE reads with MiXCR anew, one entry per CDR3 protein. This table holds approximately 560,000 distinct CDR3 sequences, 15% to 20% found once. This receptor was obtained from an adult woman who had mild COVID-19 (a few samples of this study predate the infection). Cell type and time point are not known. The sample consisted of PBMCs or a T cell subset sorted from them (not recorded which). The chain employs TRBV7-9 and TRBJ2-3; D is perhaps TRBD1 (7 bases). The CDR3 loop reads CASLQTRGDTDTQYF. The CDR3, as DNA: TGTGCCAGCCTACAAACCAGGGGGGACACAGATACGCAGTATTTT.